These 14 T cell receptor beta chains were sequenced from one sample in a study of T cell repertoires in cytomegalovirus infection. Their recognized antigens are unknown. MiXCR, run by TCRdb on the reads, gives a single entry per CDR3 protein. Here the sample spans about 310,000 distinct CDR3 sequences, just under 25% being singletons. The starting material was cultured PBMCs, obtained from culture after CMV antigen stimulation. The origin of the receptors is a human donor in good health (CMV status not recorded). Some clones in this sample may be carry-over from other donors' samples.

This clonotype was counted a few times. The chain carries TRBV7-2 and TRBJ2-1; weak D call: TRBD2 (6 bases). Germline-derived CDR1 and CDR2 are SGHTA and FQGNSA. V shed 4 bases and J shed 4 bases, with 20 bases lying between them. The CDR3 has 17 residues. CDR3 nucleotide sequence: TGTGCCAGCAGCTATTATAGGAACGGGAGAAAATACAATGAGCAGTTCTTC. Residues: CASSYYRNGRKYNEQFF. Supplemented by reference TRBV7-2 and TRBJ2-1, the full variable domain reads GAGVSQSPSNKVTEKGKDVELRCDPISGHTALYWYRQSLGQGLEFLIYFQGNSAPDKSGLPSDRFSAERTGGSVSTLTIQRTQQEDSAVYLCASSYYRNGRKYNEQFFGPGTRLTVL.

This clonotype was seen only a few times. The chain is built from TRBV10-3 and TRBJ1-5, with D perhaps matching TRBD1 (5 bases). Trimming took off 11 bases at V and 5 bases at J, with 16 bases between the two ends. This CDR3 region has 13 residues. Germline V CDR1 and CDR2: ENHRY, SYGVKD. CDR3 sequence (DNA): TGTGCCGTTGGCGAGGACAATCATCAGCCCCAGCATTTT. As protein: CAVGEDNHQPQHF.

V and J are TRBV7-2 and TRBJ1-5, with D hard to call. This CDR3 comprises 15 residues. Trimming removed 1 base from V and 4 bases from J, with 11 bases in between. Germline V CDR1 and CDR2: SGHTA, FQGNSA. This chain's CDR3 is CASSLESGLNQPQHF. The CDR3 DNA reads as TGTGCCAGCAGCTTAGAGTCCGGTCTGAATCAGCCCCAGCATTTT.

On this clonotype itself: The junction and the germline gene differ at one end; a read error may be behind it. The CDR3 DNA reads TGTGCCAGCAGCCCTACCACAGTCGGACTAGCGGGAGGACGAGGTGTGTTC. Amino acid sequence: CASSPTTVGLAGGRGVF. V is TRBV7-6 and J is TRBJ2-7; 14 bases are shared with TRBD2. CDR3 length: 17 residues. Germline-derived CDR1 and CDR2 are SGHVS and FNYEAQ.

The CDR3 reads CASSQGQDSSYEQYV. The CDR3 coding sequence is TGCGCCAGCAGCCAGGGACAGGACAGCTCCTACGAGCAGTACGTC. The chain joins TRBV4-1 to TRBJ2-7, with 8 bases that match TRBD1. Trimming removed 3 bases from V and 0 bases from J; junction bases left unmatched: 4. The CDR3 length is 15 residues. Germline V lookup: CDR1 MGHRA, CDR2 YSYEKL.

V gene TRBV6-2 or TRBV6-3 combines with J gene TRBJ1-5, with a weak D call TRBD1 (5 bases). The CDR3 length is 14 residues. CDR1 and CDR2 (germline): MNHEY, SVGEGT. The germline V and J ends were trimmed by 6 bases and 2 bases, with 11 bases remaining between them. The CDR3 region is CASRPPGGNQPQHF. DNA of the CDR3: TGTGCCAGCAGGCCCCCGGGGGGCAATCAGCCCCAGCATTTT.

The sample holds a few counts of this clonotype. CDR3 DNA: TGTGCCAGTAGTGGTATTGCAAGCGGGAGACTAAATAAGTTCTTC. Protein product: CASSGIASGRLNKFF. This rearrangement joins TRBV19 to TRBJ2-1; TRBD2 matches 8 bases. With V trimmed by 5 bases and J by 14 bases, 17 bases remained unmatched. The CDR3 runs to 15 residues. Germline lookup yields CDR1 LNHDA and CDR2 SQIVND (reference sequence).

The chain combines TRBV15 with TRBJ2-1; no reliable D call. The CDR3 is 11 amino acids. CDR1 is LNHNV, CDR2 YYDKDF, per germline (reference sequence). V lost 3 bases and J 8 bases, leaving 5 bases between the germline ends. The CDR3 coding sequence is TGTGCCACCAGCAGCAACTATGAGCAGTTCTTC. It specifies CATSSNYEQFF.

The V call is TRBV5-1, the J call TRBJ2-2; 7 bases line up with TRBD2. The CDR3 contains 14 residues. The junction had 7 bases not matched to a gene; V was cut back by 4 bases and J by 7 bases. CDR1 is SGHRS, CDR2 YFSETQ, per germline. CDR3 bases: TGCGCCAGCAGCCGCGGGAGACGAGGCGGGGAGCTGTTTTTT. The encoded protein is CASSRGRRGGELFF.

This clonotype was seen only a few times. V gene TRBV6-1 combines with J gene TRBJ1-2; 10 nucleotides match TRBD1. The ends lost 6 bases at V and 5 bases at J; junction bases unmatched: 9. This CDR3 has 15 residues. Per the germline V gene, CDR1 is MNHNS and CDR2 is SASEGT. CDR3 region: CASRGRDRGSYGYTF. The DNA of the CDR3 is TGTGCCAGCAGAGGAAGGGACAGGGGTTCGTATGGCTACACCTTC.

This chain connects TRBV20-1 to TRBJ1-2; weak D call: TRBD1 (6 bases). V lost 0 bases, J lost 7 bases, and 15 bases lay in between. The CDR3 is 14 residues long. The germline gives CDR1 DFQATT, CDR2 SNEGSKA (reference sequence). The chain's CDR3 is CSARDLGGGGGYTF. CDR3 DNA sequence: TGCAGTGCTAGAGATCTAGGGGGTGGGGGTGGCTACACCTTC.

This chain links TRBV7-3 with TRBJ2-6; possible D gene TRBD2, 7 bases. V lost 5 bases and J 3 bases, leaving 11 bases between the germline ends. The length of the CDR3 is 15 residues. Germline lookup yields CDR1 SGHTA and CDR2 FQGTGA. The CDR3 bases are TGTGCCAGCAGCCCCGGGGGGCTTGGGGCCAACGTCCTGACTTTC. Translation gives CASSPGGLGANVLTF.

The J gene is TRBJ1-3, the V gene TRBV30; D ambiguous. CDR1 is GTSNPN and CDR2 is SVGIG in the germline V gene (reference sequence). Trimming left V 4 bases short and J 8 bases short, with 18 bases between. The CDR3 is 14 residues long. The CDR3 DNA sequence: TGTGCCTGGACTCTGTCGGGTCGAGGTCACACCATATATTTT. Its translation: CAWTLSGRGHTIYF. The whole variable domain, filled in from reference TRBV30 and TRBJ1-3, reads SQTIHQWPATLVQPVGSPLSLECTVEGTSNPNLYWYRQAAGRGLQLLFYSVGIGQISSEVPQNLSASRPQDRQFILSSKKLLLSDSGFYLCAWTLSGRGHTIYFGEGSWLTVV.

Worth noting for this clonotype: A much larger clone lies one base from this, so it may be a read error. The rearrangement links TRBV6-5 to TRBJ2-7, with 8 bases identical to TRBD1. The CDR3 is 15 amino acids. The V gene's germline CDR1 is MNHEY and CDR2 SVGAGI. J lost 13 bases, V lost 4 bases, and 18 bases had no gene match. DNA for the CDR3: TGTGCCAGCAGTTGCTCGAACCTCCTTCAGGGGGCCCTATACTTC. It encodes CASSCSNLLQGALYF.